The T cell receptor (beta chain) under discussion was sequenced for a study of HIV-infected patients and healthy controls. There are many counts of this clonotype. Between the trimmed V and J ends, which lost 4 bases and 4 bases, there was a span of 7 bases. Germline-derived CDR1 and CDR2 are SGHVS and FNYEAQ. The CDR3 extends over 13 amino acids. Using its own MiXCR run on the 5' RACE reads, TCRdb lists one record per CDR3 protein. The profile shows around 64,000 distinct CDR3 sequences, about 16% of them singletons. The source of this sequence is a human donor in good health. The sequenced sample consisted of CD4+ T cells from blood. This sequence joins TRBV7-6 and TRBJ2-2; no clear D. CDR3 coding DNA: TGTGCCAGCAGCTCGGCCGTCACCGGGGAGCTGTTTTTT. Protein product: CASSSAVTGELFF.